The sequence of this T cell receptor beta chain was determined in a study of T cells in Graves' hyperthyroidism and ophthalmopathy. Trimming cost V 8 bases and J 4 bases, with 14 bases left between them. CDR1 is WSHSY and CDR2 is SAAADI in the germline V gene. This CDR3 contains 13 residues. This clonotype was counted many times. Its specificity is unknown. RNA transcripts yielded amplified TCR beta CDR3 regions. In the first-round RT-PCR of the TCR CDR3, the HTBI primer set was used. From the multiplex PCR reads, TCRdb called clonotypes with MiXCR, one entry per CDR3 protein. The sample shows around 440,000 distinct CDR3 sequences, approximately 15% of them seen only once. Notes on the study in general: Researchers found most expanded thyroid clonotypes above 0.001 in blood as well. Ophthalmopathy prediction by the model preceded onset by a median about 6.8 months.

The TCR comes from a woman aged 18-30 years with Graves' hyperthyroidism. The specimen sequenced was blood. The chain is built from TRBV10-2 and TRBJ1-2; perhaps TRBD1 as D (5 bases). CDR3 amino acids: CASSGTELYGYTF. CDR3 nucleotides: TGCGCCAGCTCCGGGACGGAACTCTATGGCTACACCTTC.